Listed below are T cell receptor beta chains from one sample, sequenced in a study of T cell responses to AZD1222 COVID-19 vaccine. Clones were sequenced by immunoSEQ multiplex PCR, and TCRdb holds only the in-frame ones, with some missing. The sample lists about 94,000 clones, approximately 90% occurring once. Sequenced here: peripheral blood, sampled 28 days after the second AZD1222 dose. All receptors come from an adult who received the AZD1222 COVID-19 vaccine. CDR3s include the opening cysteine and the closing phenylalanine or tryptophan. Fields, in order: CDR3 protein, J gene, V gene.

CDR3 protein: CASSQDSHRGPVWEAFF
J gene: TRBJ1-1
V gene: TRBV4-2

CDR3 protein: CASSLTRGSSYEQYF
J gene: TRBJ2-7
V gene: TRBV7-3

CDR3 protein: CASSPGQGDNEQFF
J gene: TRBJ2-1
V gene: TRBV5-1

CDR3 protein: CASSLYGGKDEQFF
J gene: TRBJ2-1
V gene: TRBV28

CDR3 protein: CASSTPRTAISSPLHF
J gene: TRBJ1-6
V gene: TRBV7-8

CDR3 protein: CASSLRLAGADTQYF
J gene: TRBJ2-3
V gene: TRBV3-1/TRBV3-2

CDR3 protein: CASSRLGGSNQPQHF
J gene: TRBJ1-5
V gene: TRBV7-2

CDR3 protein: CASSLDEGARIAFF
J gene: TRBJ1-1
V gene: TRBV11-3

CDR3 protein: CASSEVGYSYEQYF
J gene: TRBJ2-7
V gene: TRBV2

CDR3 protein: CASRPGENTEAFF
J gene: TRBJ1-1
V gene: TRBV6-5

CDR3 protein: CASSLTGTSGAFTDTQYF
J gene: TRBJ2-3
V gene: TRBV5-1

CDR3 protein: CASSRSGWGGSNEKLFF
J gene: TRBJ1-4
V gene: TRBV19

CDR3 protein: CASSETASGGREYF
J gene: TRBJ2-7
V gene: TRBV7-2

CDR3 protein: CAISDGQGANGYTF
J gene: TRBJ1-2
V gene: TRBV10-3

CDR3 protein: CASSLVGSLGYEQYF
J gene: TRBJ2-7
V gene: TRBV11-1

CDR3 protein: CASRTGYGYTF
J gene: TRBJ1-2
V gene: TRBV2

CDR3 protein: CASSLAGTSGRAAYEQYF
J gene: TRBJ2-7
V gene: TRBV3-1/TRBV3-2

CDR3 protein: CATSRDRFSNYGYTF
J gene: TRBJ1-2
V gene: TRBV15

CDR3 protein: CASRQGGSDGYTF
J gene: TRBJ1-2
V gene: TRBV2

CDR3 protein: CASSFEGPDTQYF
J gene: TRBJ2-3
V gene: TRBV12-3/TRBV12-4

CDR3 protein: CAISGGQNYGYTF
J gene: TRBJ1-2
V gene: TRBV10-3

CDR3 protein: CASSHNQPGHHSGNTIYF
J gene: TRBJ1-3
V gene: TRBV3-1/TRBV3-2

CDR3 protein: CASSHIQEGGGYTF
J gene: TRBJ1-2
V gene: TRBV3-1/TRBV3-2

CDR3 protein: CSVDGTGREKLFF
J gene: TRBJ1-4
V gene: TRBV29-1

CDR3 protein: CASSRGGQVTGGQYF
J gene: TRBJ2-7
V gene: TRBV14

CDR3 protein: CASSLRATEAFF
J gene: TRBJ1-1
V gene: TRBV28

CDR3 protein: CASRLAGSTYEQYF
J gene: TRBJ2-7
V gene: TRBV28

CDR3 protein: CASSAGTVIRETQYF
J gene: TRBJ2-5
V gene: TRBV19

CDR3 protein: CALSTESGSYEQYF
J gene: TRBJ2-7
V gene: TRBV28

CDR3 protein: CASSPGQGTAFF
J gene: TRBJ1-1
V gene: TRBV10-1

CDR3 protein: CASSQGGTASGANVLTF
J gene: TRBJ2-6
V gene: TRBV4-3

CDR3 protein: CASSQGRTAFSGNTIYF
J gene: TRBJ1-3
V gene: TRBV3-1/TRBV3-2

CDR3 protein: CASSQTSGGTSTDTQYF
J gene: TRBJ2-3
V gene: TRBV3-1/TRBV3-2

CDR3 protein: CASSLGRSETQYF
J gene: TRBJ2-5
V gene: TRBV5-1

CDR3 protein: CASKGDAHYNEQFF
J gene: TRBJ2-1
V gene: TRBV6-5

CDR3 protein: CASSERQDGELFF
J gene: TRBJ2-2
V gene: TRBV6-1

CDR3 protein: CATSRDRGGTSGRGETQYF
J gene: TRBJ2-5
V gene: TRBV15

CDR3 protein: CASSLDGLGYTF
J gene: TRBJ1-2
V gene: TRBV5-1

CDR3 protein: CASSFGVGPLTGELFF
J gene: TRBJ2-2
V gene: TRBV27

CDR3 protein: CASSLGLAGGRLFF
J gene: TRBJ2-1
V gene: TRBV9

CDR3 protein: CASSLSSSTSYEQYF
J gene: TRBJ2-7
V gene: TRBV5-1

CDR3 protein: CASRAQQGGTYNEQFF
J gene: TRBJ2-1
V gene: TRBV28

CDR3 protein: CASAQGDEGWDEQYF
J gene: TRBJ2-7
V gene: TRBV5-1

CDR3 protein: CASSSQGATYEQYF
J gene: TRBJ2-7
V gene: TRBV11-2

CDR3 protein: CASSHPGGGDTQYF
J gene: TRBJ2-3
V gene: TRBV11-2

CDR3 protein: CASSVAGLAVGTQYF
J gene: TRBJ2-3
V gene: TRBV6-1

CDR3 protein: CASSLRVANYGYTF
J gene: TRBJ1-2
V gene: TRBV5-1

CDR3 protein: CASSPGSTNEKLFF
J gene: TRBJ1-4
V gene: TRBV5-1

CDR3 protein: CASRRTSEQFF
J gene: TRBJ2-1
V gene: TRBV27

CDR3 protein: CASTEVQSGNTEAFF
J gene: TRBJ1-1
V gene: TRBV6-1

CDR3 protein: CASSIGQGDYEQYF
J gene: TRBJ2-7
V gene: TRBV5-6

CDR3 protein: CASSQDWASGGPNTGELFF
J gene: TRBJ2-2
V gene: TRBV4-3

CDR3 protein: CASRVQGADTEAFF
J gene: TRBJ1-1
V gene: TRBV19

CDR3 protein: CASTGLAGNAEQFF
J gene: TRBJ2-1
V gene: TRBV19

CDR3 protein: CASSWYGGRGGRETQYF
J gene: TRBJ2-5
V gene: TRBV11-2

CDR3 protein: CASSLGRDTQYF
J gene: TRBJ2-3
V gene: TRBV11-3